This TCR beta chain came from a study of T cells expressing NK-cell markers. Points from the study as a whole: Specificity for HCMV among expanded NKG2C+ T cell clones was not established.

In generating TCR beta cDNA, 5'RACE template switching with UMIs was used. TCRdb reanalyzed the 5' RACE reads and collapses them to one entry per CDR3 protein, without DNA. This sample's table reports about 460,000 distinct CDR3 sequences. Of note for this clonotype: No antigen is known for it.

This CDR3 contains 14 residues. The germline gives CDR1 SGHRS, CDR2 YFSETQ. The receptor was isolated from a woman between 45 and 65 years old in good health. The rearrangement uses TRBV5-1 and TRBJ2-3; TCRdb selects TRBD1, and the lack of DNA leaves this call unchecked. Material: blood T cells: a sorted CD56 or NKG2C T cell subset, CD4+ or CD8+ T cells, or bulk PBMC T cells (not recorded which). The CDR3: CASSGAYRTDTQYF.